A selection of T cell receptor beta chains follows, all from one sample in a study of cytomegalovirus exposure and HLA in healthy donors. Assay: immunoSEQ multiplex PCR; the TCRdb copy retains only in-frame clones and omits some. The sample records over 150,000 clones, roughly 80% being singletons. Specimen: PBMCs. The receptors derive from a male donor in good health and CMV-seropositive. Each CDR3 is given without its conserved first and last residue. The listing skips clone size in some rows; elsewhere it reads once, few, many or a size class.

CDR3: ASSSGSGTGNTIY
V: TRBV5-4
size: NA

CDR3: ASSVGLRGGTEAF
V: TRBV9
size: NA

CDR3: SVDLTGGTEAF
V: TRBV29-1
size: once

CDR3: ASQHSNYGYT
V: TRBV19
size: NA

CDR3: ASSALAANEQF
V: TRBV4-3
size: NA

CDR3: ASTAGGYNEQF
V: TRBV7-9
size: NA

CDR3: ASSGLGTGASEQY
V: TRBV9
size: NA

CDR3: ASSQGAGTSDGYT
V: TRBV4-3
size: NA

CDR3: ASTQNPENTEAF
V: TRBV19
size: few

CDR3: ASRSGERKNTEAF
V: TRBV9
size: few

CDR3: ASSTGTYEQY
V: TRBV7-8
size: once